The next 15 T cell receptor beta chains were all read from a single sample in a study of OX40 agonist ivuxolimab in advanced cancers. TCRdb's copy holds only in-frame clones and misses some; the assay was immunoSEQ multiplex PCR. Of 60,000 to 75,000 clones listed, roughly 89% are singletons. The sample consisted of CD4+ or CD8+ T cells sorted from blood, taken in a trial of the OX40 agonist ivuxolimab. These receptors were obtained from an adult with an advanced solid tumor such as melanoma, head and neck, liver or kidney cancer.

The J gene is TRBJ2-1, the V gene TRBV9; 9 bases line up with TRBD2. Germline CDR1 SGDLS, CDR2 YYNGEE. Unmatched junction bases numbered 11, after V lost 0 bases and J lost 7 bases. The CDR3 has 17 amino acids. CDR3 protein: CASSVVGGRASGNEQFF. The CDR3 DNA follows: TGTGCCAGCAGCGTAGTGGGCGGGAGGGCCTCTGGGAATGAGCAGTTCTTC.

The chain uses TRBV10-1 and TRBJ2-2; D tentatively fits TRBD1 or TRBD2 (5 bases each). Trimming cost V 6 bases and J 5 bases, with 19 bases left between them. Germline V lookup: CDR1 WNHNN, CDR2 SYGVQD (reference sequence). The CDR3 has 16 amino acids. The CDR3 is CASSLKRDGPTGELFF. The DNA of the CDR3 is TGCGCCAGCAGCCTAAAAAGGGACGGTCCGACCGGGGAGCTGTTTTTT.

This chain joins TRBV11-2 and TRBJ2-2; the match to TRBD2 covers 8 bases. CDR1 and CDR2 from the germline V gene are SGHAT and FQNNGV. This CDR3 region has 16 residues. V shed 1 base and J 3 bases; nucleotides not matched to a gene: 4. The DNA for the CDR3 is TGTGCCAGCAGCTTAGCTCGGACTAGCTACACCGGGGAGCTGTTTTTT. Residues: CASSLARTSYTGELFF.

This chain uses TRBV2 with TRBJ1-1; D is undetermined. Trimming shortened V by 7 bases and J by 1 base, and 13 bases separated the two germline ends. The CDR3 runs to 14 residues. Per the germline V gene, CDR1 is SNHLY and CDR2 is FYNNEI. CDR3: CASTEGWGNTEAFF. As DNA, the CDR3 is TGTGCCAGCACAGAAGGGTGGGGGAACACTGAAGCTTTCTTT.

CDR3 in DNA: TGTGCCAGCTCAGCATTGGGGGGTACAGATACGCAGTATTTT. It is translated as CASSALGGTDTQYF. The chain joins TRBV18 to TRBJ2-3; TRBD2 is a possible D gene (6 bases). This CDR3 has 14 residues. Germline CDR1 reads KGHSH; CDR2 reads LQKENI. Trimming took 5 bases from V and 3 from J, leaving 12 bases between them.

Written as DNA, the CDR3 is TGTGCCAGCAGCTCCCCCGCCGCAGATACGCAGTATTTT. Translating it yields CASSSPAADTQYF. The gene calls are TRBV5-6 and TRBJ2-3; D not certain. Trimming took 3 bases from V and 4 from J, leaving 9 bases between them. Per germline, CDR1 SGHDT and CDR2 YYEEEE. CDR3 length: 13 residues.

The chain has TRBV28 and TRBJ1-1, with a possible D match to TRBD1 (5 bases). The ends were cut back, 3 bases at V and 11 bases at J, with 19 bases in the middle. The germline CDR1 and CDR2 sequences are MDHEN and SYDVKM. There are 14 residues in the CDR3. The CDR3 DNA sequence: TGTGCCAGCAGTTTTCCCGGGAGGGGAGAGGGGGCTTTCTTT. This encodes CASSFPGRGEGAFF.

The CDR3 DNA sequence: TGCGCCAGCAGCTTGGGCAGATACACAGATACGCAGTATTTT. This encodes CASSLGRYTDTQYF. The chain links TRBV5-1 to TRBJ2-3; no definite D call. Trimming removed 0 bases from V and 2 bases from J, with 7 bases in between. The CDR3 length is 14 residues. CDR1 is SGHRS and CDR2 is YFSETQ in the germline V gene.

The gene calls are TRBV29-1 and TRBJ2-7; possible D gene TRBD1, 6 bases. Between the trimmed V and J ends, which lost 3 bases and 1 base, there was a span of 13 bases. The length of the CDR3 is 14 residues. Germline-derived CDR1 and CDR2 are SQVTM and ANQGSEA. CDR3 bases: TGCAGCGTTGACACAGGGCTGCCATCCTACGAGCAGTACTTC. Amino acid sequence: CSVDTGLPSYEQYF.

This rearrangement joins TRBV5-1 to TRBJ1-3; the D gene is possibly TRBD1 (5 bases). Trimming stripped 0 bases from V and 3 bases from J, with 13 bases between. The length of the CDR3 is 16 residues. Germline assignment: CDR1 SGHRS and CDR2 YFSETQ. CDR3 DNA sequence: TGCGCCAGCAGCTTGGCCTGGGGGGACGGTGGAAACACCATATATTTT. It yields the protein CASSLAWGDGGNTIYF.

The V gene is TRBV5-1, the J gene TRBJ1-1; D is undetermined. Germline lookup yields CDR1 SGHRS and CDR2 YFSETQ. This CDR3 is built from 11 residues. V lost 1 base and J lost 6, with 4 bases in between. The DNA of the CDR3 is TGCGCCAGCAGCTTGCACTCTGAAGCTTTCTTT. It is translated as CASSLHSEAFF.

The chain carries TRBV6-5 and TRBJ1-2; D unclear. The CDR3 length is 15 residues. Trimming pared 0 bases from V and 1 base from J, leaving 9 bases between. From germline, CDR1 is MNHEY and CDR2 SVGAGI. This chain's CDR3 is CASSYSTGRNYGYTF. CDR3 in DNA: TGTGCCAGCAGTTACTCGACGGGCCGTAACTATGGCTACACCTTC.

The chain uses TRBV6-1 and TRBJ2-2; weak D call: TRBD1 (6 bases). CDR3 size: 15 residues. Trimming pared 6 bases from V and 6 bases from J, leaving 17 bases between. Germline loops: CDR1 MNHNS, CDR2 SASEGT. Written as DNA, the CDR3 is TGTGCCAGCAGCCGGGACACACAGAGCTCCGGGGAGCTGTTTTTT. The encoded protein is CASSRDTQSSGELFF.

The gene calls are TRBV18 and TRBJ2-5, with 7 bases matching TRBD1. Trimming removed 5 bases from V and 1 base from J; junction bases left unmatched: 10. Germline V gene data show CDR1 as KGHSH and CDR2 as LQKENI. The CDR3 runs 16 residues. CDR3 coding DNA: TGTGCCAGCTCAGAGGGGACAGTTATAGGCCAAGAGACCCAGTACTTC. Protein product: CASSEGTVIGQETQYF.

This sequence joins TRBV7-3 and TRBJ2-2; D is undetermined. V was pared by 5 bases and J by 2 bases, with 9 bases between. There are 14 residues in the CDR3. Germline V gives CDR1 SGHTA, CDR2 FQGTGA. Here the CDR3 reads CASSPLGNTGELFF. CDR3 DNA sequence: TGTGCCAGCAGCCCCTTGGGTAACACCGGGGAGCTGTTTTTT.